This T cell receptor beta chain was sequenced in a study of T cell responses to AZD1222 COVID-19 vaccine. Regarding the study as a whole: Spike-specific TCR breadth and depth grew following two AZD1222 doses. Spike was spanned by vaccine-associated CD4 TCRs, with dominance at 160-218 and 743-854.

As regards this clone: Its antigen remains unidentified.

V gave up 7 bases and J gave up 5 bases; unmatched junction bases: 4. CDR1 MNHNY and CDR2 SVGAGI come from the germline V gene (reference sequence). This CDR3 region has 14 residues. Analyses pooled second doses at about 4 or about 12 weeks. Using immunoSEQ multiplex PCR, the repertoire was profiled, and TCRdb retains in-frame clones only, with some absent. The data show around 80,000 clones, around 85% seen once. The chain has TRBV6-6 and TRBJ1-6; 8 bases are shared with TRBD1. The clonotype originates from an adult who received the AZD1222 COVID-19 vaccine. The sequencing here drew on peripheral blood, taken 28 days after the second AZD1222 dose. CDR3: CASNGQGNNSPLHF. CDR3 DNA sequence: TGTGCCAGCAATGGACAGGGAAATAATTCACCCCTCCACTTT.